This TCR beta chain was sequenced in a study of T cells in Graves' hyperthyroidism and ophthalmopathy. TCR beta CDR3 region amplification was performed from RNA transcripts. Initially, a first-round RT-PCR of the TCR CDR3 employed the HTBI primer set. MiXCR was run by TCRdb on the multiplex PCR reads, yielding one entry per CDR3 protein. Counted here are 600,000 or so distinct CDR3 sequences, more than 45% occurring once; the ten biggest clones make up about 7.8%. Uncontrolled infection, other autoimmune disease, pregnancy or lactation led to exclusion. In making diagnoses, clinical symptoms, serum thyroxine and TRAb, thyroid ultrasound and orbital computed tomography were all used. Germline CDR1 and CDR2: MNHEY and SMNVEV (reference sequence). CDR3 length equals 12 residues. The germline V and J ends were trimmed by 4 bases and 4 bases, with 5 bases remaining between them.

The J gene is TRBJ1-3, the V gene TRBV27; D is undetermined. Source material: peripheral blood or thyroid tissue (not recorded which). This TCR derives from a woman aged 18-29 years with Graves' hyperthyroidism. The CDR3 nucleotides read TGTGCCAGCAGTTCGAAAGGAAACACCATATATTTT. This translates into CASSSKGNTIYF.